This T cell receptor beta chain was obtained from a study of blood T cell repertoires in COVID-19 (dated by TCRdb to the early 2020s). Study-wide context: Samples from collaborators originated in the United States, Italy and Spain and spanned both the acute and convalescent phases of COVID-19. The material from the prospective study consisted of cDNA or gDNA derived from T cells, B-cell-depleted T cells, or PBMCs. Subjects who had been exposed to COVID-19, were actively infected with it, or had recovered from it provided the deeply sampled blood TCRbeta repertoires that made up the dataset. The repertoires were released in a freely available public database meant as a resource for research on the immune response to SARS-CoV-2. The samples were drawn from two sources: the first 160 participants of the ongoing ImmuneRACE study, and 1,254 subjects contributed by 6 global collaborators. Nearly every sample came with metadata listing a de-identified subject ID, COVID-19 status, age in years and sex. Where available, HLA class I and class II types were obtained from metadata supplied by the sample provider rather than from assay-based typing.

What the study reported, not specific to this receptor: Clinical and demographic metadata were provided uncurated, with the amount varying by source and participant.

TCRbeta CDR3 regions were amplified from genomic DNA by means of the immunoSEQ Assay, a bias-controlled multiplex PCR. Processing in the source paper ran as follows. Within the assay, amplification of reference gene primers was used to estimate how many nucleated cells each sample contained. Sequence reads were collapsed and filtered to measure the absolute abundance of every unique TCRbeta CDR3 rearrangement. For each sample, productive Simpson clonality was calculated by taking the square root of Simpson's diversity index across productive rearrangements. The clones in this table, taken by TCRdb from immuneACCESS, are in-frame only. Not every clone is retained; where verified, under half of the shortfall comes from an unresolved V gene, and the cause of the rest is unknown. V and J calls and clone size are as listed in that table; D and trimming were resolved from the DNA. The sample table records some 89,000 clones; around 80% of these occur just once. The ten most abundant clones make up over 6.5% of the sample.

This clone has just a few counts. It has no known antigen specificity. No base quality values were provided; no much bigger clone lies one nucleotide off. Whole blood was collected in K2EDTA tubes by collaborating institutions according to the institutions' own protocols. Collaborator samples were shipped for TCRbeta analysis as frozen whole blood, isolated PBMCs, or DNA extracted from either sample type. Sequencing was carried out using peripheral blood. The receptor's source is a man between 65 and 79 years old with acute or convalescent COVID-19.

The CDR3 corresponds to CASTPSQGANSPLHF. The nucleotide sequence reads as follows: TGTGCCAGCACCCCTTCACAGGGGGCTAATTCACCCCTCCACTTT. This chain joins TRBV19 to TRBJ1-6; 9 of the junction bases match TRBD1. The germline V gene (reference sequence) specifies LNHDA as CDR1 and SQIVND as CDR2. The CDR3 holds 15 amino acids from the cysteine to the phenylalanine. This entry keeps only the CDR3 DNA: 45 bases, framed from base 1. Compared with germline, V lacks 9 bases and J lacks 6 bases; bases without a gene match: 9.